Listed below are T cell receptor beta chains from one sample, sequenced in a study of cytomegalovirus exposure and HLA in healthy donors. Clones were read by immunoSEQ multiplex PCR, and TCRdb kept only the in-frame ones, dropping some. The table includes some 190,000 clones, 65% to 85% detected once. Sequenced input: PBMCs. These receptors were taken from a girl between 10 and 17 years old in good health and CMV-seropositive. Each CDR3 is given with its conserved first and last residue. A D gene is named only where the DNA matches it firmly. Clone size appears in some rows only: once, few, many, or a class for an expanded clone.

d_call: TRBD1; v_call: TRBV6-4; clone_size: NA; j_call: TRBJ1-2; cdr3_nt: TGTGCCAGCAGTGACGGGGGACAGGGAGCCTATGGCTACACCTTC; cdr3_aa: CASSDGGQGAYGYTF
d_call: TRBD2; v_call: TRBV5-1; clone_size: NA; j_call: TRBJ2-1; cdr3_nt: TGCGCCAGCAGCTTGGGGGCGGGAGGTGGCTACAATGAGCAGTTCTTC; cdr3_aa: CASSLGAGGGYNEQFF
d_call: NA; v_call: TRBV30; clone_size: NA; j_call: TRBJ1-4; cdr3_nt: TGTGCCTGGAGTGGACAGAGGAATGAAAAACTGTTTTTT; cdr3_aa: CAWSGQRNEKLFF
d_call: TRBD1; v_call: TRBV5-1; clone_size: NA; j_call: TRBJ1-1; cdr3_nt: TGCGCCAGCAGCTTGCAGGGACAGGGTGTGAACACTGAAGCTTTCTTT; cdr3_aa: CASSLQGQGVNTEAFF
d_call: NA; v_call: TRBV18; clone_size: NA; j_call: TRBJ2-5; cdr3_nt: TGTGCCAGCTCACTCGGGGTCCACCAAGAGACCCAGTACTTC; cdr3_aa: CASSLGVHQETQYF
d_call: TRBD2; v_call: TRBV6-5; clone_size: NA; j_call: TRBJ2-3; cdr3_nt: TGTGCCAGCAGGCATGGACTAGCCGGCACAGATACGCAGTATTTT; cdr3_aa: CASRHGLAGTDTQYF
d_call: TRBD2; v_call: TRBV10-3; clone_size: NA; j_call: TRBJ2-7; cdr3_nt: TGTGCCATCAGTGTCGAAGGGTCGGGAGGCTACGAGCAGTACTTC; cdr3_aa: CAISVEGSGGYEQYF
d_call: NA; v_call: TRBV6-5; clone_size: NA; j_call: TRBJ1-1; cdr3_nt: TGTGCCAGCAGCCTCGGGTCTGAAGCTTTCTTT; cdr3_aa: CASSLGSEAFF
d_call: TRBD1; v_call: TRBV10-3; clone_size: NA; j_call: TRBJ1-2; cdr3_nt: TGTGCCACCCTCCCGGGACAGGGGCCCGGCTACACCTTC; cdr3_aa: CATLPGQGPGYTF
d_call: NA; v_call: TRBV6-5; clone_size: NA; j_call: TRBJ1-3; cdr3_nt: TGTGCCAGCAGACGGACAGCTGACGGAAACACCATATATTTT; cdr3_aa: CASRRTADGNTIYF
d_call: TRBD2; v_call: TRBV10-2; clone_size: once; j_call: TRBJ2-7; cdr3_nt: TGCGCCAGCAGTGCTCAGCGGGGACTAGCGGGAGCGAGGGGCCTCTACGAGCAGTACTTC; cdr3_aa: CASSAQRGLAGARGLYEQYF
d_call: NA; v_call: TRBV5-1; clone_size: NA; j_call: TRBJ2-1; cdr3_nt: TGCGCCAGCAGCTCGAACTCTCGGGACTTAGCTGAGCAGTTCTTC; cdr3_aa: CASSSNSRDLAEQFF
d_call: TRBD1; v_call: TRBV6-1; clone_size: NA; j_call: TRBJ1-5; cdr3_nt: TGTGCCAGCAGTGAACAGGGGGCGGCGGTTCAGCCCCAGCATTTT; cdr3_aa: CASSEQGAAVQPQHF
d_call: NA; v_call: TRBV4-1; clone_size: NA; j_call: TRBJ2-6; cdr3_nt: TGCGCCAGCAGCCAAGGTGGGGGGTCGGCTGGGGCCAACGTCCTGACTTTC; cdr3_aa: CASSQGGGSAGANVLTF
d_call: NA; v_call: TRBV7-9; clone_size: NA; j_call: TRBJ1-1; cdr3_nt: TGTGCCAGCATTCCTGGAGGGGAGGAAGCTTTCTTT; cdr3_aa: CASIPGGEEAFF
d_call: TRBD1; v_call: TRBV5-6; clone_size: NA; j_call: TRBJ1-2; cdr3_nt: TGTGCCAGCAGCTTGGGAAGAGTGTGGATGGGACAGGGAGAAACCTTC; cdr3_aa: CASSLGRVWMGQGETF
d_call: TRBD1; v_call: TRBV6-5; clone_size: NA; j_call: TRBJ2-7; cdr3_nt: TGTGCCAGCAGCAAACCGGGACAGGGGGCCCACGAGCAGTACTTC; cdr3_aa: CASSKPGQGAHEQYF
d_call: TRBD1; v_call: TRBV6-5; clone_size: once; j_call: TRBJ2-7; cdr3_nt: TGTGCCAGCAATCCCACAGGGGGCTTCTACGAGCAGTACTTC; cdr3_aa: CASNPTGGFYEQYF
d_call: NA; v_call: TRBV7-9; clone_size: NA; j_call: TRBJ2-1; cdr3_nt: TGTGCCAGCAGCTTAGCGGGAGTGCGTGAGCAGTTCTTC; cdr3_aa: CASSLAGVREQFF
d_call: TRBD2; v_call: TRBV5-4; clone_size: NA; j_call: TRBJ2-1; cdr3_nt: TGTGCCAGCAGCTTACTAGCGGGACACAATGAGCAGTTCTTC; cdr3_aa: CASSLLAGHNEQFF
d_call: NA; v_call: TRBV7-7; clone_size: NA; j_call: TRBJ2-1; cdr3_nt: TGTGCCAGCAGCTTAGAGCAGGGCGATGAGCAGTTCTTC; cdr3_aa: CASSLEQGDEQFF
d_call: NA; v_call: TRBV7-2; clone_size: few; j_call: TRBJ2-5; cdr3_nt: TGTGCCAGCAGCTTGCAGGGAAGTACGACCCAGTACTTC; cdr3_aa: CASSLQGSTTQYF
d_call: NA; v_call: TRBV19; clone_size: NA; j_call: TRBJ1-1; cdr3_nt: TGTGCCAGTAGTACGGGGTATAACACTGAAGCTTTCTTT; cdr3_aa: CASSTGYNTEAFF
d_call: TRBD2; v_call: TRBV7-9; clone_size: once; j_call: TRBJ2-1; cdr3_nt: TGTGCCAGCAGCGCTTGGACTAGCGGGAGAAGCAATGAGCAGTTCTTC; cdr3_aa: CASSAWTSGRSNEQFF
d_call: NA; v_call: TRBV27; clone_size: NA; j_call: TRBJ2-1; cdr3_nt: TGTGCCAGCAGTTTATCCTGGCCGCAATACAATGAGCAGTTCTTC; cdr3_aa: CASSLSWPQYNEQFF
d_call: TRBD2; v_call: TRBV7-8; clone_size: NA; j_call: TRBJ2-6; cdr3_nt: TGTGCCAGCAGCGCGAGCTGGGGGGGATTCGCATCTGGGGCCAACGTCCTGACTTTC; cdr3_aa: CASSASWGGFASGANVLTF
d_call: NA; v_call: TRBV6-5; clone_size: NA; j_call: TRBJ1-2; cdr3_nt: TGTGCCAGCAGTGACTCCCCCCTGCGTGGCTACACCTTC; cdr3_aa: CASSDSPLRGYTF
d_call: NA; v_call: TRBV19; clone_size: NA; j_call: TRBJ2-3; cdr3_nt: TGTGCCAGTAGTATAGATCGTGGCACAGATACGCAGTATTTT; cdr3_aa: CASSIDRGTDTQYF
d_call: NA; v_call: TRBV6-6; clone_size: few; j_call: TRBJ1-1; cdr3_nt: TGTGCCAGCACAGCTTACGACAGGTCCCCTGAAGCTTTCTTT; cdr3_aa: CASTAYDRSPEAFF
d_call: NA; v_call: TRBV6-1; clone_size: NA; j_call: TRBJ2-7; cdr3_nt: TGTGCCAGCAGTGAAAGGCGGGCTAGCTCCTACGAGCAGTACTTC; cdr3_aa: CASSERRASSYEQYF
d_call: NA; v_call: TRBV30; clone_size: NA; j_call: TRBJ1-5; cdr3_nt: TGTGCCTGGAGTGTCGAGGGAAACCAGCCCCAGCATTTT; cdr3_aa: CAWSVEGNQPQHF
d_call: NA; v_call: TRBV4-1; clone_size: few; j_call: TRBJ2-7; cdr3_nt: TGCGCCAGCAGCCAACCAAGGGACGGGGGATCCTACGAGCAGTACTTC; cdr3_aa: CASSQPRDGGSYEQYF
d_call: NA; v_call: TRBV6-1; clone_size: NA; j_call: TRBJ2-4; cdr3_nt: TGTGCCAGCAGTGGTACGGGACTAGCCAAAAACATTCAGTACTTC; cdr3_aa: CASSGTGLAKNIQYF
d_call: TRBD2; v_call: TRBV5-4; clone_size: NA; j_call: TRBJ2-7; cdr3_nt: TGTGCCAGCAGCCGGGGGGGACTAGCGGGAGGCAGCTCCTACGAGCAGTACTTC; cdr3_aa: CASSRGGLAGGSSYEQYF
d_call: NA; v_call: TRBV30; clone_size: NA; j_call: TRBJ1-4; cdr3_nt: TGTGCCTGGAGTACCGACAGGAGTGGACTGTTTTTT; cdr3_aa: CAWSTDRSGLFF
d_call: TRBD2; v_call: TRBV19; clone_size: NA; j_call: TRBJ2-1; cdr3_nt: TGTGCCAGTAGTCCAGCGGGGCACTCCTACAATGAGCAGTTCTTC; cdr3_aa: CASSPAGHSYNEQFF
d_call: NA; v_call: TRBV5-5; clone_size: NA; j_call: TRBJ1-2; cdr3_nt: TGTGCCAGCAGCTTGGCTGTTGGGGGCGCGGGTTATGGCTACACCTTC; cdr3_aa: CASSLAVGGAGYGYTF
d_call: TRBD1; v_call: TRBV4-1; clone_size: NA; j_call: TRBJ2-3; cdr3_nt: TGCGCCAGCAGCCAAGACCGGACAGGGGCGGCAGATACGCAGTATTTT; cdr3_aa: CASSQDRTGAADTQYF
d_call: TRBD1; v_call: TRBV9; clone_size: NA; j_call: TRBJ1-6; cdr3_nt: TGTGCCAGCAGCCTCACAGGGGAGTCACCCCTCCACTTT; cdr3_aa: CASSLTGESPLHF
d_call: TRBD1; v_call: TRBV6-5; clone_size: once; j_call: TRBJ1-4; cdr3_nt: TGTGCCAGCAGCAACAGGGCAGGGGGTGAAAAACTGTTTTTT; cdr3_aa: CASSNRAGGEKLFF
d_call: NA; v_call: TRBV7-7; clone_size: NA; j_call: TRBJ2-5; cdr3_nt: TGTGCCAGCAGCCCGCGCGTCCAAGAGACCCAGTACTTC; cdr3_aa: CASSPRVQETQYF
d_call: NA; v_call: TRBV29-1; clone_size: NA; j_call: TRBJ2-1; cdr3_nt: TGCAGCGTTGTGACTGTCCGAAACAATGAGCAGTTCTTC; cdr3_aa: CSVVTVRNNEQFF
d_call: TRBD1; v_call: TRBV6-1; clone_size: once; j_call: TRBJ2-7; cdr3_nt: TGTGCCAGCAGTGAAGCATCCGGGACAGGCCTCTACGAGCAGTACTTC; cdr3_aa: CASSEASGTGLYEQYF
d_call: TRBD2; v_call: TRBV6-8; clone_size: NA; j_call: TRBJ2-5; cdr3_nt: TGTGCCAGCAGTTACTTTAGACTAGCGGTAGAGACCCAGTACTTC; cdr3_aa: CASSYFRLAVETQYF
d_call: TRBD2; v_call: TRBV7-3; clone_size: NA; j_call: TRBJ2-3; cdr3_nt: TGTGCCAGCAGCTTAAGGGCGGTGGGACTAGCGGGAGGTGGAACAGATACGCAGTATTTT; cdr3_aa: CASSLRAVGLAGGGTDTQYF
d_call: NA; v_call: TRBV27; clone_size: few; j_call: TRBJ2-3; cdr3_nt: TGTGCCAGCAGAGGCGGGATCACAGATACGCAGTATTTT; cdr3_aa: CASRGGITDTQYF
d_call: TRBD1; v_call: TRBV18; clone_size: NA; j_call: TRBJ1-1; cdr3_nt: TGTGCCAGCTCACCCTACGACAGGGAGGCTTTCTTT; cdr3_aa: CASSPYDREAFF
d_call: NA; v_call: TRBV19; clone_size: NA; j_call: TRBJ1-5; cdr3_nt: TGTGCCAGTAGACCGCCGGCGGGGGGCAATCAGCCCCAGCATTTT; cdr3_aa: CASRPPAGGNQPQHF
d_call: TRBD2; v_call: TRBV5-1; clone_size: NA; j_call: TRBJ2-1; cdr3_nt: TGCGCCAGCAGCTTGGCTAGCGGGCCCTACAATGAGCAGTTCTTC; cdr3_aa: CASSLASGPYNEQFF
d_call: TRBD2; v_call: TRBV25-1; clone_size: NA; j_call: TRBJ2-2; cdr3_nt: TGTGCCAGCAGCGCCTCCCGGACTAGCGGGAACACCGGGGAGCTGTTTTTT; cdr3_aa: CASSASRTSGNTGELFF
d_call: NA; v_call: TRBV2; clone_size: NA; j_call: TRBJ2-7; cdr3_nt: TGTGCCAGCAGTGAAGGAGCGAAAACCTACGAGCAGTACTTC; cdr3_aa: CASSEGAKTYEQYF
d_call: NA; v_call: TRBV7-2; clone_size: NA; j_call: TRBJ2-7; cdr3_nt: TGTGCCAGCGCTAGAGGGCAGTTCGTGCAGTACTTC; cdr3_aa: CASARGQFVQYF
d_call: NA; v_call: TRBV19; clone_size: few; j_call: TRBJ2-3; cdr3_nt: TGTGCCATAGGGGGGGAAGATACGCAGTATTTT; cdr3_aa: CAIGGEDTQYF
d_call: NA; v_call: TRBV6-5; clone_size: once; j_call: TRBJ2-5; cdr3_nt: TGTGCCAGCAGGGGTGAGGGTGTAAAGACCCAGTACTTC; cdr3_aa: CASRGEGVKTQYF
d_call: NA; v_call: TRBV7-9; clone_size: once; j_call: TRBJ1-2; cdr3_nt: TGTTCCAGCAGCTTAGGTTCGACTGATCCCCGAACGGGCTACACCTTC; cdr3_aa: CSSSLGSTDPRTGYTF
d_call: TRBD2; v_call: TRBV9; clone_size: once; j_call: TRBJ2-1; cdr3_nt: TGTGCCAGCAGCGTGAAGCGGGAGCCCCATCGCAATGAGCAGTTCTTC; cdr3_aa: CASSVKREPHRNEQFF
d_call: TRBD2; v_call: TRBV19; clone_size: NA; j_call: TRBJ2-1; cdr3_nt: TGTGCCAGTAGTATTCTAGCGGGAGACCGTGAGCAGTTCTTC; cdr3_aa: CASSILAGDREQFF
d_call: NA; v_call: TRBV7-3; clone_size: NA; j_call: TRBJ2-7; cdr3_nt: TGTGCCAGCAGCCCCCACAGGGTGGGCTACGAGCAGTACTTC; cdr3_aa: CASSPHRVGYEQYF
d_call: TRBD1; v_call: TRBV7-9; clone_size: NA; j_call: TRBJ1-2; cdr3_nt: TGTGCCAGCAGCTCCCGGACAGGGCTTGGCTACACCTTC; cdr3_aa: CASSSRTGLGYTF
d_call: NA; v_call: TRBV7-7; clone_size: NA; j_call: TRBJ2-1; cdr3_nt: TGTGCTAGCAGCTTAGATGAGGGACTTGAGCAGTTCTTC; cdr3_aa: CASSLDEGLEQFF